Presented here are 32 T cell receptor beta chains from one specimen sequenced in a study of blood T cell repertoires in COVID-19 (dated by TCRdb to 2020 to 2021). The protocol used for the library was the immunoSEQ multiplex PCR assay. Drawn from immuneACCESS, this table holds only the in-frame rearrangements with V and J called that TCRdb kept. Clones are partly lost; checked studies trace under half to an unresolved V gene and leave the rest unexplained. The sample table lists 150,000 to 200,000 clones, roughly 89% of them with a count of one. The ten largest clones represent approximately 2.3% of the sample. Sequencing was carried out using PBMCs or T cells enriched from blood (not recorded which). The receptors originated from a middle-aged woman with acute COVID-19.

J is TRBJ1-3 and V is TRBV29-1, with 7 nucleotides matching TRBD1. The CDR3 is 14 amino acids. Germline trimming cut 3 bases from V and 2 bases from J; bases unmatched to any gene: 4. CDR1 is SQVTM, CDR2 ANQGSEA, per germline. The chain's CDR3 is CSVEDGTAGNTIYF. The CDR3 DNA reads as TGCAGCGTTGAGGACGGGACAGCTGGAAACACCATATATTTT.

The chain uses TRBV5-4 and TRBJ2-1; TRBD1 aligns across 11 bases. Germline V gene lookup returns CDR1 SGHNT and CDR2 YYREEE (reference sequence). The CDR3 is made up of 15 amino acids. J gave up 8 bases and V 3 bases, and 7 bases lay outside the gene matches. CDR3 loop: CASSYRTGGSDEQFF. Written as DNA, the CDR3 is TGTGCCAGCAGCTACCGGACAGGGGGCTCAGATGAGCAGTTCTTC.

The V call is TRBV7-9, the J call TRBJ2-7; TRBD2 agrees at 11 bases. Germline values: CDR1 SEHNR, CDR2 FQNEAQ (reference sequence). The CDR3 runs 17 residues. The V and J ends lost 5 bases and 2 bases, in that order; junction bases with no gene match: 11. DNA of the CDR3: TGTGCCAGCAGCCCGGGGGCTAGCGGGGGGCTCCCCTACGAGCAGTACTTC. Translation gives CASSPGASGGLPYEQYF.

The chain is built from TRBV11-2 and TRBJ2-2, with D possibly being TRBD2 (6 bases). The CDR3 contains 15 residues. V was pared by 0 bases and J by 2 bases, with 7 bases between. Germline V gives CDR1 SGHAT, CDR2 FQNNGV. The chain's CDR3 is CASSLDGGNTGELFF. The CDR3 nucleotides read TGTGCCAGCAGCTTAGACGGGGGAAACACCGGGGAGCTGTTTTTT.

The sample holds one count of this clone. The gene calls are TRBV20-1 and TRBJ2-3; 10 nucleotides align to TRBD2. Germline V CDR1 and CDR2: DFQATT, SNEGSKA (reference sequence). The CDR3 loop spans 12 amino acids. Trimming cost V 3 bases and J 15 bases; bases outside gene matches: 9. CDR3 residues: CSASSLAGAFYF. CDR3 sequence (DNA): TGCAGTGCTAGTAGCCTAGCGGGGGCGTTCTATTTT.

Worth noting for this clone: One end of the junction is discordant with germline, which a read error may explain. The chain carries TRBV7-2 and TRBJ2-3; TRBD1 might be the D (5 bases). Germline CDR1 and CDR2: SGHTA and FQGNSA. The CDR3 is made up of 16 amino acids. This CDR3 is CASTLRSGRGTDTQYF. The CDR3 DNA sequence: TGTGCCAGCACCTTAAGATCCGGCAGGGGCACAGATACGCAGTATTTT.

The chain joins TRBV5-1 to TRBJ2-2, with 9 bases identical to TRBD1. Per the germline V gene, CDR1 is SGHRS and CDR2 is YFSETQ. The V segment lost 2 bases and the J segment 7 bases; nucleotides outside the gene matches: 6. The CDR3 length is 15 residues. The DNA of the CDR3 is TGCGCCAGCAGCTTCCGGGACAGGGCTGGCGGGGAGCTGTTTTTT. Protein product: CASSFRDRAGGELFF.

The chain links TRBV18 to TRBJ1-2; 11 positions agree with TRBD1. CDR1 is KGHSH and CDR2 is LQKENI in the germline V gene. The junction had 6 bases not matched to a gene; V was cut back by 1 base and J by 8 bases. The CDR3 loop spans 15 amino acids. The CDR3 DNA reads as TGTGCCAGCTCACCACAGGACAGGGGGCAAGGCGGCTACACCTTC. Translation gives CASSPQDRGQGGYTF.

The chain uses TRBV4-3 and TRBJ2-3; D not resolved. The germline V gene has CDR1 LGHNA and CDR2 YSLEER. The CDR3 has 16 amino acids. Trimming pared 0 bases from V and 0 bases from J, leaving 10 bases between. This CDR3 is CASSQDRSASTDTQYF. Here the CDR3 DNA reads TGCGCCAGCAGCCAAGATAGGAGCGCTAGCACAGATACGCAGTATTTT.

The chain links TRBV21-1 to TRBJ1-6. TRBV21-1 is tagged as a pseudogene. This CDR3 has 9 amino acids. CDR3 nucleotide sequence: TGTGCCAGCAGCTTCCGAGGTTGCTTT. Its protein product is CASSFRGCF.

This chain links TRBV28 with TRBJ1-1, with 7 bases matching TRBD1. The CDR3 covers 14 residues. Germline trimming cut 4 bases from V and 0 bases from J; bases unmatched to any gene: 2. Germline values: CDR1 MDHEN, CDR2 SYDVKM. The DNA of the CDR3 is TGTGCCAGCAGTTCAGGGACAGTGAACACTGAAGCTTTCTTT. As protein: CASSSGTVNTEAFF.

V gene TRBV7-9 combines with J gene TRBJ1-6, with a possible D match to TRBD1 (6 bases). The CDR3 has 15 residues. The V end lost 5 bases, the J end lost 0 bases, and 8 bases lay between the germline ends. The V gene's germline CDR1 is SEHNR and CDR2 FQNEAQ (reference sequence). The CDR3 loop reads CASSRTDSYNSPLHF. CDR3 coding DNA: TGTGCCAGCAGCCGGACAGACTCCTATAATTCACCCCTCCACTTT.

The chain recombines TRBV19 with TRBJ1-2; 8 bases are shared with TRBD1. Germline CDR1 reads LNHDA; CDR2 reads SQIVND (reference sequence). The CDR3 totals 15 residues. Losses at the gene ends were 5 bases for V and 2 bases for J; bases not matched to a gene: 7. In DNA form, the CDR3 reads TGTGCCAGTAGTCCCGGGACAGGCCTGAACTATGGCTACACCTTC. Its translation is CASSPGTGLNYGYTF. The whole variable domain, remainder taken from reference TRBV19 and TRBJ1-2, is DGGITQSPKYLFRKEGQNVTLSCEQNLNHDAMYWYRQDPGQGLRLIYYSQIVNDFQKGDIAEGYSVSREKKESFPLTVTSAQKNPTAFYLCASSPGTGLNYGYTFGSGTRLTVV.

The genes are TRBV19 and TRBJ1-4; 9 nucleotides line up with TRBD1. The ends lost 10 bases at V and 7 bases at J; junction bases unmatched: 7. This CDR3 has 13 amino acids. Looked up from germline, CDR1 is LNHDA and CDR2 is SQIVND (reference sequence). Written as DNA, the CDR3 is TGTGCCACCTCTACAGGGGGCGGTGAAAAACTGTTTTTT. Translated: CATSTGGGEKLFF.

The chain is built from TRBV6-5 and TRBJ1-4, with TRBD1 as a possible D gene (6 bases). The CDR3 length is 14 residues. V was cut by 10 bases and J by 5 bases, with 17 bases left in between. Germline-derived CDR1 and CDR2 are MNHEY and SVGAGI. The CDR3 DNA follows: TGTGCCACCCGGGGGGGGACACAGAATGAAAAACTGTTTTTT. Its protein product is CATRGGTQNEKLFF.

J is TRBJ2-1 and V is TRBV3-1 (or the pseudogene TRBV3-2); D might be TRBD2 (6 bases). Germline V CDR1 and CDR2: LGHDT, YNNKEL (reference sequence). The CDR3 runs 14 residues. V gave up 6 bases and J gave up 0 bases, with 9 bases separating them. CDR3 sequence (DNA): TGTGCCAGCAGGCGGGATATCTCCTACAATGAGCAGTTCTTC. It specifies CASRRDISYNEQFF.

This chain links TRBV5-3 with TRBJ2-5, with TRBD2 as a possible D gene (5 bases). TRBV5-3 is treated as an ORF (open reading frame) with a function not yet certain. CDR3 size: 16 residues. Trimming shortened V by 4 bases and J by 1 base, and 17 bases separated the two germline ends. The CDR3 DNA sequence: TGTGCCAGAAGCCCCGGTGTAGGAGGAGGCCAAGAGACCCAGTACTTC. Protein sequence: CARSPGVGGGQETQYF.

This clone has more than one count but fewer than ten. The chain couples TRBV6-1 to TRBJ2-5; TRBD2 aligns across 9 bases. V dropped 1 base and J dropped 2; count of bases not matched to a gene: 5. The V gene's germline CDR1 is MNHNS and CDR2 SASEGT. The CDR3 contains 16 residues. CDR3 region: CASSEGVSGGQETQYF. The CDR3 DNA is TGTGCCAGCAGTGAAGGCGTTAGCGGGGGTCAAGAGACCCAGTACTTC.

The chain combines TRBV28 with TRBJ1-5; 11 bases are shared with TRBD1. With 1 base clipped from V and 4 bases from J, the junction kept 12 bases outside the gene matches. In germline, CDR1 is MDHEN, CDR2 SYDVKM. The CDR3 is made up of 19 amino acids. CDR3 sequence: CASSLFWLPDRGLNQPQHF. In DNA form, the CDR3 reads TGTGCCAGCAGTTTATTTTGGCTGCCGGACAGGGGGCTTAATCAGCCCCAGCATTTT.

In nucleotides, the CDR3 is TGTGCCAGCGGCGGGTCCTTAGGAGAAAAACTGTTTTTT. Its translation is CASGGSLGEKLFF. The chain employs TRBV28 and TRBJ1-4, with D hard to call. The CDR3 totals 13 residues. Trimming cost V 8 bases and J 8 bases, with 15 bases left between them. Germline CDR1 reads MDHEN; CDR2 reads SYDVKM. The variable domain in full, completed from reference TRBV28 and TRBJ1-4, reads DVKVTQSSRYLVKRTGEKVFLECVQDMDHENMFWYRQDPGLGLRLIYFSYDVKMKEKGDIPEGYSVSREKKERFSLILESASTNQTSMYLCASGGSLGEKLFFGSGTQLSVL.

This clone turned up a few times. The rearrangement uses TRBV11-1 and TRBJ2-7, with D possibly matching TRBD2 (6 bases). The CDR3 length is 13 residues. Germline CDR1 SGHAT, CDR2 FQDESV (reference sequence). V gave up 5 bases and J gave up 4 bases, with 12 bases separating them. As DNA, the CDR3 is TGTGCCAGCAGCCGGGACCGGGGGTACGAGCAGTACTTC. Translating gives CASSRDRGYEQYF.

CDR3 sequence (DNA): TGCAGCGCGACGGGACAAGGTGATGGCTACACCTTC. This encodes CSATGQGDGYTF. This chain uses TRBV29-1 with TRBJ1-2; possible D gene TRBD1, 6 bases. CDR3 length: 12 amino acids. Trimming took off 7 bases at V and 6 bases at J, with 15 bases between the two ends. From germline, CDR1 is SQVTM and CDR2 ANQGSEA.

The rearrangement links TRBV19 to TRBJ1-1; 8 nucleotides match TRBD1. The J segment lost 6 bases and the V segment lost 4 bases, leaving 10 bases of the junction unmatched. The CDR3 spans 15 residues. In germline, CDR1 is LNHDA, CDR2 SQIVND (reference sequence). DNA for the CDR3: TGTGCCAGTAGTACGCGGACAGGGACGGGCGCTGAAGCTTTCTTT. Residues: CASSTRTGTGAEAFF.

The chain recombines TRBV18 with TRBJ2-5; D is ambiguous. The V and J ends lost 1 base and 5 bases respectively, with 17 bases between them. From germline, CDR1 is KGHSH and CDR2 LQKENI. The CDR3 runs 16 residues. The DNA of the CDR3 is TGTGCCAGCTCACCACGACCCCAGGTTTTTTTGGAGACCCAGTACTTC. Protein sequence: CASSPRPQVFLETQYF.

The V gene is TRBV5-6, the J gene TRBJ1-2, with a possible D match to TRBD1 (5 bases). V was shortened by 2 bases and J by 5 bases, with 22 bases between the two germline ends. CDR3 length equals 17 residues. Germline CDR1 SGHDT, CDR2 YYEEEE. The CDR3 is CASSLSRGRLLMYGYTF. In nucleotides, the CDR3 is TGTGCCAGCAGCTTAAGTAGGGGCCGTTTACTGATGTATGGCTACACCTTC.

The V call is TRBV15, the J call TRBJ2-7; 7 bases are shared with TRBD2. The CDR3 length is 15 residues. The germline CDR1 and CDR2 sequences are LNHNV and YYDKDF (reference sequence). V lost 1 base and J lost 0; bases outside the gene matches: 3. The CDR3 nucleotides read TGTGCCACCAGCAGAGTCGGCGGGGGCTCCTACGAGCAGTACTTC. Translating gives CATSRVGGGSYEQYF.

In the case of this clone: This sample includes further DNA sequences coding for the same CDR3. The chain's CDR3 is CAISPDSLNTEAFF. The CDR3 DNA is TGTGCCATCAGTCCCGACAGTCTGAACACTGAAGCTTTCTTT. The chain carries TRBV10-3 and TRBJ1-1, with D possibly TRBD1 on 5 matching bases. Germline V gene sequence: CDR1 ENHRY, CDR2 SYGVKD. CDR3 length: 14 residues. V gave up 5 bases and J gave up 0 bases, with 10 bases separating them.

This chain uses TRBV30 with TRBJ2-7, with 7 bases that match TRBD2. Germline-derived CDR1 and CDR2 are GTSNPN and SVGIG (reference sequence). J gave up 3 bases and V 4 bases, and 15 bases lay outside the gene matches. The CDR3 has 16 amino acids. DNA for the CDR3: TGTGCCTGGAAGAGGGAGGGAGGAGATCCGGACTACGAGCAGTACTTC. Encoded protein: CAWKREGGDPDYEQYF. The whole variable domain, filled in from reference TRBV30 and TRBJ2-7, reads SQTIHQWPATLVQPVGSPLSLECTVEGTSNPNLYWYRQAAGRGLQLLFYSVGIGQISSEVPQNLSASRPQDRQFILSSKKLLLSDSGFYLCAWKREGGDPDYEQYFGPGTRLTVT.

The chain is built from TRBV4-2 and TRBJ2-5, with 8 bases fitting TRBD1. CDR1 is LGHNA and CDR2 is YNFKEQ in the germline V gene. The V and J ends lost 4 bases and 7 bases, in that order; junction bases with no gene match: 11. The CDR3 loop spans 15 amino acids. The CDR3 sequence is CASSRGQGEGRTQYF. DNA for the CDR3: TGTGCCAGCAGCCGTGGACAGGGAGAGGGTCGGACCCAGTACTTC.

This clone came up a few times. The chain is built from TRBV5-1 and TRBJ1-1; TRBD1 matches at 9 bases. There are 16 residues in the CDR3. The ends lost 4 bases at V and 2 bases at J; junction bases unmatched: 9. Germline loops: CDR1 SGHRS, CDR2 YFSETQ. The CDR3, as DNA: TGCGCCAGCAGCGGGGGACAGGGAATCAGAAACACTGAAGCTTTCTTT. Translated: CASSGGQGIRNTEAFF.

The chain carries TRBV10-3 and TRBJ1-3; the D is unclear. Trimming cost V 6 bases and J 4 bases, with 19 bases left between them. CDR3 length: 16 residues. In germline, CDR1 is ENHRY, CDR2 SYGVKD. CDR3 residues: CAISPTTGGRGNTIYF. CDR3 DNA: TGTGCCATCAGCCCCACGACGGGAGGCCGGGGAAACACCATATATTTT.

The genes are TRBV29-1 and TRBJ2-7; 8 bases agree with TRBD2. Germline V gene lookup returns CDR1 SQVTM and CDR2 ANQGSEA. The CDR3 has 14 amino acids. The V and J ends lost 2 bases and 2 bases, in that order; junction bases with no gene match: 5. CDR3 coding DNA: TGCAGCGTTGAAAGTAGCGGGGCCGCCTACGAGCAGTACTTC. The encoded protein is CSVESSGAAYEQYF.